This note documents a single T cell receptor (beta chain) sequence. The trim removed 8 bases at V and 3 bases at J, leaving 10 bases unmatched. The CDR3 sequence is 15 residues long. Germline V gene lookup returns CDR1 KGHDR and CDR2 SFDVKD. The entry originates in a study of control samples from healthy donors and cancer patients. The data were produced by immunoSEQ multiplex PCR, yet TCRdb's version contains in-frame clones alone and is incomplete. This sample has about 160,000 clones, with nearly 96% found just once. This TCR derives from a woman in her twenties or thirties in good health. Sequencing was performed on blood. The V call is TRBV24-1, the J call TRBJ2-7, with TRBD2 matching 9 bases. The CDR3 coding sequence is TGTGCCACCATTCCGGCTAGCGGGGAAGGCTACGAGCAGTACTTC. It codes for CATIPASGEGYEQYF.